Following are 5 T cell receptor beta chains from one sample sequenced in a study of shared clonotypes between healthy human individuals. Using immunoSEQ multiplex PCR, the repertoire was profiled, and TCRdb retains in-frame clones only, with some absent. The sample includes roughly 2.2 million clones, more than 80% seen only once; the top ten take about 0.41%. The material sequenced was naive CD4+ T cells from PBMCs. The subset here: CD45RA+ positively selected. The receptors were sampled from a man between 18 and 35 years old in good health. Some clones in this sample may be carry-over from other donors' samples.

The J gene is TRBJ2-5, the V gene TRBV9, with D possibly being TRBD1 (5 bases). CDR3 length: 14 residues. Germline V gene data show CDR1 as SGDLS and CDR2 as YYNGEE. V was pared by 4 bases and J by 2 bases, with 12 bases between. The CDR3 sequence is CASSPRQLQETQYF. The CDR3, as DNA: TGTGCCAGCAGCCCCCGACAGCTACAAGAGACCCAGTACTTC.

With respect to this clone: The same CDR3 can be traced to other DNA sequences in this sample. The chain is built from TRBV5-1 and TRBJ2-3; no clear D. Germline CDR1 SGHRS, CDR2 YFSETQ. There are 14 residues in the CDR3. With 0 bases removed from V and 3 bases from J, the gap between germline ends came to 8 bases. CDR3 nucleotide sequence: TGCGCCAGCAGCTTGGGGTCCGGAACAGATACGCAGTATTTT. Translating it yields CASSLGSGTDTQYF.

The chain employs TRBV9 and TRBJ2-2; D unresolved. Germline CDR1 and CDR2: SGDLS and YYNGEE. The CDR3 has 13 amino acids. Trimming took 1 base from V and 3 from J, leaving 4 bases between them. CDR3: CASSVFYTGELFF. The CDR3 region has the DNA TGTGCCAGCAGCGTATTCTACACCGGGGAGCTGTTTTTT. Variable domain in full (rest from reference TRBV9 and TRBJ2-2): DSGVTQTPKHLITATGQRVTLRCSPRSGDLSVYWYQQSLDQGLQFLIQYYNGEERAKGNILERFSAQQFPDLHSELNLSSLELGDSALYFCASSVFYTGELFFGEGSRLTVL.

The chain is built from TRBV6-6 and TRBJ2-5; possible D gene TRBD1, 6 bases. The J call is in doubt because the DNA end fits TRBJ2-7 better. This CDR3 has 13 amino acids. Germline V lookup: CDR1 MNHNY, CDR2 SVGAGI (reference sequence). CDR3 protein: CASSLLQGYEQYF. Written as DNA, the CDR3 is TGTGCCAGCAGCCTACTCCAGGGGTACGAGCAGTACTTC.

About this clone itself: The sample carries other DNA sequences with the same CDR3. The chain joins TRBV6-1 to TRBJ2-7; D gene unclear. The V gene lost 4 bases and the J gene lost 2 bases, with 3 bases spanning the gap. The CDR3 contains 11 residues. Germline V CDR1 and CDR2: MNHNS, SASEGT. CDR3 DNA: TGTGCCAGCAGTGCTACCTACGAGCAGTACTTC. As protein: CASSATYEQYF.